These 28 T cell receptor beta chains were sequenced from one sample in a study of T-cell memory formation after mild COVID-19. Using its own MiXCR run on the 5' RACE reads, TCRdb lists one record per CDR3 protein. Here the sample spans about 430,000 distinct CDR3 sequences, roughly 18% being singletons. Sample: PBMCs or a T cell subset sorted from them (not recorded which). Receptors originate from a man aged 18 to 30 who had mild COVID-19 (a few samples of this study predate the infection). Cell type and time point are not known.

The V gene is TRBV7-3, the J gene TRBJ1-1; D remains ambiguous. Germline V lookup: CDR1 SGHTA, CDR2 FQGTGA. Trimming cost V 3 bases and J 1 base, with 6 bases left between them. This CDR3 spans 13 amino acids. CDR3 in amino acids: CASSFVSNTEAFF. CDR3 nucleotide sequence: TGTGCCAGCAGCTTTGTTTCGAACACTGAAGCTTTCTTT.

This clonotype showed up just a few times. The V gene is TRBV5-1, the J gene TRBJ2-3; the match to TRBD1 covers 9 bases. Losses at the gene ends were 0 bases for V and 0 bases for J; bases not matched to a gene: 5. CDR3 size: 17 residues. Germline V gene sequence: CDR1 SGHRS, CDR2 YFSETQ. The CDR3 region has the DNA TGCGCCAGCAGCTTGGAACCCGGGACAGGGAGCACAGATACGCAGTATTTT. Translation gives CASSLEPGTGSTDTQYF. The full variable domain, completed using reference TRBV5-1 and TRBJ2-3, is KAGVTQTPRYLIKTRGQQVTLSCSPISGHRSVSWYQQTPGQGLQFLFEYFSETQRNKGNFPGRFSGRQFSNSRSEMNVSTLELGDSALYLCASSLEPGTGSTDTQYFGPGTRLTVL.

The chain joins TRBV10-3 to TRBJ2-7; D is undetermined. CDR3 length: 12 residues. CDR1 is ENHRY, CDR2 SYGVKD, per germline. V dropped 3 bases and J dropped 3 bases, with 6 bases sitting between them. Written as DNA, the CDR3 is TGTGCCATCAGTGAAGGTTTCTACGAGCAGTACGTC. This sequence encodes CAISEGFYEQYV.

This clonotype was seen a handful of times. CDR3 region: CASSFYGGARETQYF. The CDR3 DNA is TGTGCCAGCAGTTTTTACGGGGGGGCTCGAGAGACCCAGTACTTC. The chain recombines TRBV12-3 or TRBV12-4 with TRBJ2-5; TRBD2 matches at 8 bases. With V trimmed by 3 bases and J by 4 bases, 7 bases remained unmatched. This CDR3 comprises 15 residues.

This chain connects TRBV6-5 to TRBJ1-2; no reliable D call. The CDR3 has 15 residues. Germline CDR1 MNHEY, CDR2 SVGAGI. Trimming removed 6 bases at V and 2 bases at J, with 16 bases between. Here the CDR3 reads CASRDVRCPNYGYTF. The CDR3 region has the DNA TGTGCCAGCAGAGACGTCAGGTGCCCCAACTATGGCTACACCTTC.

This clonotype came up a few times. The chain has TRBV29-1 and TRBJ2-7, with a possible D match to TRBD2 (5 bases). The germline gives CDR1 SQVTM, CDR2 ANQGSEA. The CDR3 is 13 residues long. V shed 7 bases and J shed 2 bases, with 15 bases lying between them. This CDR3 is CSALNPGTYEQYF. Written as DNA, the CDR3 is TGCAGCGCCCTAAACCCCGGGACCTACGAGCAGTACTTC.

The chain carries TRBV6-5 and TRBJ2-3, with a possible D match to TRBD1 (5 bases). V lost 2 bases and J 2 bases, leaving 11 bases between the germline ends. The V gene's germline CDR1 is MNHEY and CDR2 SVGAGI. The CDR3 runs to 15 residues. CDR3 amino acids: CASSYRGEVTDTQYF. DNA for the CDR3: TGTGCCAGCAGTTACAGGGGCGAGGTCACAGATACGCAGTATTTT.

This clonotype occurred a few times. The chain carries TRBV20-1 and TRBJ2-5; 10 bases agree with TRBD2. With V trimmed by 5 bases and J by 2 bases, 20 bases remained unmatched. CDR3 size: 19 residues. Germline V gives CDR1 DFQATT, CDR2 SNEGSKA (reference sequence). CDR3 protein: CSAFASGGWPPEPQETQYF. The CDR3 DNA sequence: TGCAGTGCTTTTGCTAGCGGGGGTTGGCCACCCGAGCCTCAAGAGACCCAGTACTTC.

The genes are TRBV25-1 and TRBJ1-2; the D is unclear. V lost 5 bases to trimming and J lost 6 bases, with 16 bases between them. In germline, CDR1 is MGHDK, CDR2 SYGVNS. CDR3 length: 14 amino acids. CDR3 DNA: TGTGCCAGCAGTCCCCCGGCATGGAGGAATGGCTACACCTTC. Translation: CASSPPAWRNGYTF.

The genes are TRBV5-5 and TRBJ2-5, with 11 bases lining up with TRBD2. Germline V gene data show CDR1 as SGHKS and CDR2 as YYEKEE (reference sequence). The CDR3 length is 18 residues. V dropped 0 bases and J dropped 1; count of bases not matched to a gene: 8. The chain's CDR3 is CASSLAWLAGGTQETQYF. CDR3 bases: TGTGCCAGCAGCTTGGCCTGGCTAGCGGGGGGCACCCAAGAGACCCAGTACTTC. Together with reference TRBV5-5 and TRBJ2-5, the CDR3 gives the full variable domain: DAGVTQSPTHLIKTRGQQVTLRCSPISGHKSVSWYQQVLGQGPQFIFQYYEKEERGRGNFPDRFSARQFPNYSSELNVNALLLGDSALYLCASSLAWLAGGTQETQYFGPGTRLLVL.

This clonotype was found a few times. V and J are TRBV7-9 and TRBJ1-4, with D tentatively TRBD1 (5 bases). Germline-derived CDR1 and CDR2 are SEHNR and FQNEAQ (reference sequence). V was shortened by 1 base and J by 8 bases, with 11 bases between the two germline ends. This CDR3 is 14 amino acids long. This chain's CDR3 is CASSLGDPAEKLFF. CDR3 bases: TGTGCCAGCAGCTTAGGGGACCCGGCGGAAAAACTGTTTTTT.

CDR3 sequence: CASSPISGVSTDTQYF. The CDR3 DNA reads as TGTGCCAGCAGCCCGATTAGCGGGGTGAGCACAGATACGCAGTATTTT. This chain joins TRBV7-9 and TRBJ2-3; TRBD2 matches 8 bases. After removal of 5 bases from V and 0 bases from J, the junction contained 7 bases not matched to a gene. This CDR3 is built from 16 residues. Germline loops: CDR1 SEHNR, CDR2 FQNEAQ (reference sequence).

The rearrangement links TRBV7-9 to TRBJ2-2, with TRBD2 identical over 10 bases. The J segment lost 0 bases and the V segment lost 6 bases, leaving 7 bases of the junction unmatched. This CDR3 is built from 17 residues. CDR1 and CDR2 from the germline V gene are SEHNR and FQNEAQ (reference sequence). The CDR3 here is CASRGLAGVPNTGELFF. The CDR3 DNA reads TGTGCCAGCAGGGGGCTAGCGGGAGTTCCGAACACCGGGGAGCTGTTTTTT. Filled out from reference TRBV7-9 and TRBJ2-2, the complete variable domain reads DTGVSQNPRHKITKRGQNVTFRCDPISEHNRLYWYRQTLGQGPEFLTYFQNEAQLEKSRLLSDRFSAERPKGSFSTLEIQRTEQGDSAMYLCASRGLAGVPNTGELFFGEGSRLTVL.

This clonotype was picked up a small number of times. The J gene is TRBJ2-3, the V gene TRBV9; 9 bases line up with TRBD1. This CDR3 region has 16 residues. The ends lost 4 bases at V and 6 bases at J; junction bases unmatched: 12. Germline assignment: CDR1 SGDLS and CDR2 YYNGEE. CDR3 residues: CASSPSGDRVVDTQYF. Here the CDR3 DNA reads TGTGCCAGCAGCCCCAGCGGGGACAGGGTGGTGGATACGCAGTATTTT.

This clonotype was found many times. The chain carries TRBV12-3 or TRBV12-4 and TRBJ2-1; 11 nucleotides line up with TRBD2. The CDR3 contains 15 residues. The junction had 7 bases not matched to a gene; V was cut back by 3 bases and J by 9 bases. Here the CDR3 reads CASSFRLAGLGEQFF. CDR3 bases: TGTGCCAGCAGTTTCAGACTAGCGGGACTAGGTGAGCAGTTCTTC.

The chain recombines TRBV20-1 with TRBJ1-2; no clear D gene. CDR1 is DFQATT, CDR2 SNEGSKA, per germline (reference sequence). The germline V and J ends were trimmed by 5 bases and 0 bases, with 7 bases remaining between them. This CDR3 is built from 12 residues. The DNA of the CDR3 is TGCAGTGCTTCGATCGCTAACTATGGCTACACCTTC. Encoded protein: CSASIANYGYTF.

The chain links TRBV5-4 to TRBJ1-4; the match to TRBD1 covers 8 bases. This CDR3 comprises 15 residues. V was clipped by 2 bases and J by 7 bases; unmatched bases: 7. Germline V gives CDR1 SGHNT, CDR2 YYREEE (reference sequence). This CDR3 is CASSLSAGGGEKLFF. CDR3 in DNA: TGTGCCAGCAGCTTATCTGCAGGGGGCGGTGAAAAACTGTTTTTT.

This clonotype was observed many times. The chain joins TRBV6-5 to TRBJ2-1; D remains unclear. The V and J ends lost 5 bases and 9 bases respectively, with 11 bases between them. There are 12 residues in the CDR3. Germline V CDR1 and CDR2: MNHEY, SVGAGI. The CDR3 DNA sequence: TGTGCCAGCAGTCCCTGGCGAGGTGAGCAGTTCTTC. This codes for CASSPWRGEQFF.

This clonotype has only a few counts. This chain joins TRBV20-1 and TRBJ2-1; maybe TRBD1 (6 bases). The V gene lost 4 bases and the J gene lost 4 bases, with 23 bases spanning the gap. CDR1 and CDR2 from the germline V gene are DFQATT and SNEGSKA (reference sequence). This CDR3 contains 17 residues. CDR3 sequence (DNA): TGCAGTGCTAATGACCCCTTATCAGGACAGAGATACAATGAGCAGTTCTTC. It encodes CSANDPLSGQRYNEQFF.

V and J are TRBV7-3 and TRBJ2-3, with a tentative D call TRBD2 (7 bases). V lost 3 bases, J lost 9 bases, and 13 bases lay in between. The CDR3 runs 13 residues. Germline values: CDR1 SGHTA, CDR2 FQGTGA. The CDR3 loop is CASSFGGAGTQYF. The CDR3 bases are TGTGCCAGCAGCTTTGGGGGGGCAGGAACGCAGTATTTT.

This rearrangement joins TRBV6-2 or TRBV6-3 to TRBJ1-6, with 7 bases lining up with TRBD1. J was trimmed by 3 bases and V by 8 bases; bases with no gene match: 7. CDR3 length: 15 amino acids. The germline CDR1 and CDR2 sequences are MNHEY and SVGEGT. The CDR3 DNA follows: TGTGCCAGCGTTCGACAGGGTCTCTATAATTCACCCCTCCACTTT. It yields the protein CASVRQGLYNSPLHF.

The V call is TRBV6-2 or TRBV6-3, the J call TRBJ2-2, with D perhaps given as TRBD1 or TRBD2 (5 bases each). V shed 2 bases and J shed 0 bases, with 7 bases lying between them. CDR3 length equals 15 residues. Germline CDR1 is MNHEY and CDR2 is SVGEGT. The CDR3 DNA follows: TGTGCCAGCAGTTACGGGGGACCGAACACCGGGGAGCTGTTTTTT. Its translation is CASSYGGPNTGELFF.

This chain joins TRBV6-2 or TRBV6-3 and TRBJ1-1; D call uncertain. This CDR3 has 13 amino acids. Between the trimmed V and J ends, which lost 2 bases and 6 bases, there was a span of 10 bases. From germline, CDR1 is MNHEY and CDR2 SVGEGT. The CDR3 sequence is CASSYSDGPEAFF. Written as DNA, the CDR3 is TGTGCCAGCAGTTACAGTGATGGTCCTGAAGCTTTCTTT.

This clonotype was counted ten times or more. This chain uses TRBV2 with TRBJ2-3, with D tentatively TRBD1 (7 bases). V lost 7 bases and J 6 bases, leaving 20 bases between the germline ends. Germline V lookup: CDR1 SNHLY, CDR2 FYNNEI. This CDR3 spans 15 amino acids. The DNA of the CDR3 is TGTGCCAGCATTCAGCCAGGGGGGCCTCGGGATACGCAGTATTTT. It encodes CASIQPGGPRDTQYF. The whole variable domain, remainder taken from reference TRBV2 and TRBJ2-3, is EPEVTQTPSHQVTQMGQEVILRCVPISNHLYFYWYRQILGQKVEFLVSFYNNEISEKSEIFDDQFSVERPDGSNFTLKIRSTKLEDSAMYFCASIQPGGPRDTQYFGPGTRLTVL.

The table lists this clonotype with a few counts. The chain carries TRBV2 and TRBJ2-7; possibly TRBD1 for D (6 bases). CDR3 size: 13 residues. CDR1 SNHLY and CDR2 FYNNEI come from the germline V gene. Trimming shortened V by 0 bases and J by 6 bases, and 9 bases separated the two germline ends. CDR3 sequence reads: CASSEAQGSEQYF. CDR3 coding DNA: TGTGCCAGCAGTGAAGCGCAGGGGTCCGAGCAGTACTTC.

This clonotype was seen more than once but under ten times. The rearrangement joins TRBV2 to TRBJ1-5; the D is unclear. There are 14 residues in the CDR3. The germline V gene encodes CDR1 SNHLY and CDR2 FYNNEI. The V gene lost 8 bases and the J gene lost 7 bases, with 18 bases spanning the gap. CDR3 sequence: CASSPEGRIQPQHF. CDR3 DNA: TGTGCCAGCTCGCCCGAGGGAAGGATCCAGCCCCAGCATTTT.

The V call is TRBV7-9, the J call TRBJ2-7, with 9 bases aligning to TRBD2. V was pared by 3 bases and J by 5 bases, with 5 bases of the junction left unmatched. Germline V lookup: CDR1 SEHNR, CDR2 FQNEAQ (reference sequence). CDR3 length: 14 amino acids. The CDR3 reads CASSFGGGADEQYF. The CDR3 DNA sequence: TGTGCCAGCAGCTTTGGCGGGGGGGCCGACGAGCAGTACTTC.

This clonotype has just a few counts. The J gene is TRBJ1-5, the V gene TRBV6-2 or TRBV6-3, with 11 nucleotides matching TRBD1. Germline CDR1 MNHEY, CDR2 SVGEGT. CDR3 size: 17 residues. Losses at the gene ends were 6 bases for V and 5 bases for J; bases not matched to a gene: 12. The CDR3 nucleotides read TGTGCCAGCAGCCACAGAGGGGACAGGGGGTCCCATCAGCCCCAGCATTTT. Its protein is CASSHRGDRGSHQPQHF.